At least ten counts were recorded for the clone carrying this TCR beta chain. Its antigen remains unidentified. Axillary draining lymph nodes of breast cancer patients supplied the node samples. The source of the sample is a study of breast tumors, draining lymph nodes, adjacent tissues. TCRdb ran MiXCR on the multiplex PCR reads and lists one entry per CDR3 protein. Altogether 120,000 or so distinct CDR3 sequences are present, around 20% being singletons, with the ten largest covering roughly 4%. The CDR3 is 16 amino acids. The germline gives CDR1 SGHTA, CDR2 FQGTGA. Unmatched junction bases numbered 12, after V lost 2 bases and J lost 9 bases. Study outcomes and limitations: That most tumor T cells come from lymph nodes remained unproven. Compared with lymph nodes, tumors were less diverse; compared with nontumor tissue, more.

The chain couples TRBV7-3 to TRBJ2-1; TRBD1 aligns across 8 bases. Sequenced material: axillary lymph node tissue. This TCR derives from a female donor with breast cancer. Some clones in this sample may be carry-over from other donors' samples. The CDR3 DNA reads TGTGCCAGCAGCTTACTGACAGGGGACTTTAATGGTGAGCAGTTCTTC. This sequence encodes CASSLLTGDFNGEQFF. The entire variable domain, with the rest obtained from reference TRBV7-3 and TRBJ2-1, is as follows: GAGVSQTPSNKVTEKGKYVELRCDPISGHTALYWYRQSLGQGPEFLIYFQGTGAADDSGLPNDRFFAVRPEGSVSTLKIQRTERGDSAVYLCASSLLTGDFNGEQFFGPGTRLTVL.